These 28 T cell receptor beta chains originate from one sample sequenced in a study of blood T cells in healthy people across ages. A sample-barcoded 5' primer and a J-beta primer mix were used in a second PCR of roughly 7 to 11 cycles. One entry per CDR3 protein, called by TCRdb with MiXCR from the 5' RACE reads. Here the sample spans about 1,500,000 distinct CDR3 sequences, 42% being singletons. The sequenced sample consisted of blood. Receptor source: a woman under 30 in good health.

This clonotype was seen only once. V gene TRBV28 combines with J gene TRBJ1-1, with 9 bases fitting TRBD1. Per germline, CDR1 MDHEN and CDR2 SYDVKM. J lost 3 bases, V lost 6 bases, and 5 bases had no gene match. This CDR3 comprises 14 residues. CDR3 bases: TGTGCCAGCAGGTACAGGGGGCGAGACACTGAAGCTTTCTTT. Its translation is CASRYRGRDTEAFF. Full variable domain (remainder filled in from reference TRBV28 and TRBJ1-1): DVKVTQSSRYLVKRTGEKVFLECVQDMDHENMFWYRQDPGLGLRLIYFSYDVKMKEKGDIPEGYSVSREKKERFSLILESASTNQTSMYLCASRYRGRDTEAFFGQGTRLTVV.

This clonotype has more than one count but fewer than ten. V gene TRBV6-1 combines with J gene TRBJ1-5; D remains unclear. Per the germline V gene, CDR1 is MNHNS and CDR2 is SASEGT. Trimming cost V 3 bases and J 6 bases, with 9 bases left between them. This CDR3 is 13 amino acids long. The CDR3 DNA follows: TGTGCCAGCAGTGATGAGGGAAGTCAGCCCCAGCATTTT. Its protein is CASSDEGSQPQHF.

This chain connects TRBV6-6 to TRBJ1-2, with D perhaps TRBD1 (5 bases). Between the trimmed V and J ends, which lost 5 bases and 6 bases, there was a span of 19 bases. Looked up from germline, CDR1 is MNHNY and CDR2 is SVGAGI (reference sequence). The CDR3 consists of 15 residues. The CDR3 DNA reads TGTGCCAGCAGTAACCCGGATAGGGGCGACGATGGCTACACCTTC. It is translated as CASSNPDRGDDGYTF.

The V gene is TRBV12-3 or TRBV12-4, the J gene TRBJ1-1; possibly TRBD1 for D (5 bases). This CDR3 is built from 15 residues. Trimming stripped 5 bases from V and 0 bases from J, with 13 bases between. This CDR3 is CASSPSTVMNTEAFF. DNA of the CDR3: TGTGCCAGCAGTCCGTCGACAGTTATGAACACTGAAGCTTTCTTT.

The V call is TRBV13, the J call TRBJ1-2; D gene uncertain. The CDR3 contains 15 residues. V was pared by 0 bases and J by 1 base, with 9 bases between. Germline V gives CDR1 PRHDT, CDR2 FYEKMQ (reference sequence). CDR3 sequence: CASSLGRADNYGYTF. The CDR3 coding sequence is TGTGCCAGCAGCTTAGGCCGCGCGGATAACTATGGCTACACCTTC.

V usage is TRBV10-3 and J usage is TRBJ2-7; possible D gene TRBD2, 5 bases. The DNA end is more similar to TRBJ2-5, so the J call may be wrong. This CDR3 is built from 13 residues. Germline V gene data show CDR1 as ENHRY and CDR2 as SYGVKD. DNA of the CDR3: TGTGCCATCAGTGGTCAGGAGGCGGAGACCCAGTACTTC. This sequence encodes CAISGQEAETQYF.

The V gene is TRBV28, the J gene TRBJ1-3; TRBD1 aligns across 7 bases. The CDR3 has 15 amino acids. Trimming cost V 5 bases and J 0 bases; bases outside gene matches: 4. CDR1 and CDR2 (germline): MDHEN, SYDVKM. The DNA for the CDR3 is TGTGCCAGCAGTGGACAGGCGATCTCTGGAAACACCATATATTTT. Residues: CASSGQAISGNTIYF.

The rearrangement joins TRBV27 to TRBJ2-1; 8 positions match TRBD2. V lost 9 bases to trimming and J lost 4 bases; unmatched junction nucleotides: 8. The germline gives CDR1 MNHEY, CDR2 SMNVEV (reference sequence). CDR3 length: 14 residues. CDR3 amino acids: CASIEAGGYNEQFF. The CDR3, as DNA: TGTGCCAGTATTGAGGCGGGAGGTTACAATGAGCAGTTCTTC.

This clonotype came up a few times. The chain couples TRBV30 to TRBJ2-5; 7 bases are a match to TRBD2. In germline, CDR1 is GTSNPN, CDR2 SVGIG (reference sequence). With 1 base clipped from V and 6 bases from J, the junction kept 5 bases outside the gene matches. CDR3 length: 13 amino acids. The CDR3 DNA follows: TGTGCCTGGAGTGGCCTAGCGGACAAGACCCAGTACTTC. This encodes CAWSGLADKTQYF.

This clonotype appeared a few times. The J gene is TRBJ2-2, the V gene TRBV29-1; 9 bases match TRBD1. This CDR3 has 16 residues. In germline, CDR1 is SQVTM, CDR2 ANQGSEA. Trimming removed 6 bases from V and 3 bases from J; junction bases left unmatched: 11. Here the CDR3 DNA reads TGCAGCGTAAAAACAGGGGGCCCGTTCGACACCGGGGAGCTGTTTTTT. Protein: CSVKTGGPFDTGELFF.

The V gene is TRBV4-1, the J gene TRBJ2-3, with 8 bases aligning to TRBD2. The junction had 7 bases not matched to a gene; V was cut back by 1 base and J by 4 bases. The CDR3 is 16 amino acids. Germline CDR1 and CDR2: MGHRA and YSYEKL. The CDR3: CASSQVMSGGADTQYF. The CDR3 DNA sequence: TGCGCCAGCAGCCAAGTTATGAGCGGGGGAGCAGATACGCAGTATTTT.

The rearrangement uses TRBV20-1 and TRBJ2-3, with 8 bases fitting TRBD2. This CDR3 has 15 amino acids. CDR1 and CDR2 (germline): DFQATT, SNEGSKA (reference sequence). Trimming at V came to 6 bases and at J to 2 bases, leaving 10 bases not matched to a gene. The CDR3 nucleotides are TGCAGTGCCACAGTACTAGCGGCGACCACAGATACGCAGTATTTT. Residues: CSATVLAATTDTQYF.

V usage is TRBV20-1 and J usage is TRBJ2-1; weak D call: TRBD2 (5 bases). The CDR3 runs 16 residues. Per germline, CDR1 DFQATT and CDR2 SNEGSKA (reference sequence). V shed 0 bases and J shed 7 bases, with 19 bases lying between them. CDR3 in amino acids: CSARDRGGPAANEQFF. The CDR3 DNA sequence: TGCAGTGCTAGAGATCGAGGCGGCCCAGCGGCGAATGAGCAGTTCTTC.

V and J are TRBV7-9 and TRBJ1-2; D gene unclear. V was cut by 1 base and J by 4 bases, with 10 bases left in between. Germline V gene lookup returns CDR1 SEHNR and CDR2 FQNEAQ (reference sequence). This CDR3 spans 14 amino acids. The CDR3 DNA reads TGTGCCAGCAGCTTAGGAGGAACTTTCTATGGCTACACCTTC. This encodes CASSLGGTFYGYTF.

This clonotype was counted only a few times. The chain employs TRBV7-4 and TRBJ2-3, with 13 bases matching TRBD2. The V segment lost 5 bases and the J segment 2 bases; nucleotides outside the gene matches: 7. CDR1 is SGHVT, CDR2 SQSDAQ, per germline. The CDR3 contains 17 residues. The CDR3 here is CASSPGLAGVHTDTQYF. The CDR3 nucleotides read TGTGCCAGCAGCCCCGGACTAGCGGGGGTCCACACAGATACGCAGTATTTT. Variable domain in full (rest from reference TRBV7-4 and TRBJ2-3): GAGVSQSPRYKVAKRGRDVALRCDSISGHVTLYWYRQTLGQGSEVLTYSQSDAQRDKSGRPSGRFSAERPERSVSTLKIQRTEQGDSAVYLCASSPGLAGVHTDTQYFGPGTRLTVL.

The chain carries TRBV18 and TRBJ2-1, with D perhaps TRBD1 or TRBD2 (5 bases each). Germline V gives CDR1 KGHSH, CDR2 LQKENI. This CDR3 is built from 15 residues. Trimming stripped 2 bases from V and 7 bases from J, with 15 bases between. The CDR3 DNA reads as TGTGCCAGCTCACCAAGGGGACCCCTCGGTAATGAGCAGTTCTTC. Translation gives CASSPRGPLGNEQFF.

This clonotype was picked up a small number of times. The chain is built from TRBV24-1 and TRBJ2-6; 8 nucleotides match TRBD1. The CDR3 is made up of 18 amino acids. The germline V gene encodes CDR1 KGHDR and CDR2 SFDVKD. The V segment lost 8 bases and the J segment 0 bases; nucleotides outside the gene matches: 11. In DNA form, the CDR3 reads TGTGCCACCACCCATGGACAGGGATCTTTCTCTGGGGCCAACGTCCTGACTTTC. This encodes CATTHGQGSFSGANVLTF.

This clonotype has only a few counts. The chain is built from TRBV12-3 or TRBV12-4 and TRBJ2-5; weak D call: TRBD2 (6 bases). The CDR3 covers 14 residues. Trimming stripped 4 bases from V and 3 bases from J, with 12 bases between. The CDR3 sequence: CASSSWTIEETQYF. DNA for the CDR3: TGTGCCAGCAGTTCTTGGACTATCGAAGAGACCCAGTACTTC.

The chain joins TRBV2 to TRBJ2-1; D may be TRBD1 (5 bases). The CDR3 is 15 residues long. From germline, CDR1 is SNHLY and CDR2 FYNNEI. Trimming shortened V by 3 bases and J by 6 bases, and 15 bases separated the two germline ends. The CDR3 nucleotides read TGTGCCAGCAGTGAGGACATCGGGCTTGGCAATGAGCAGTTCTTC. Translated, it gives CASSEDIGLGNEQFF.

The rearrangement joins TRBV4-1 to TRBJ2-7; 7 bases are shared with TRBD2. Germline V gives CDR1 MGHRA, CDR2 YSYEKL. V was clipped by 0 bases and J by 7 bases; unmatched bases: 6. CDR3 length: 14 amino acids. CDR3 DNA sequence: TGCGCCAGCAGCCAAGAAGGGGCGGGGGATGAGCAGTACTTC. It codes for CASSQEGAGDEQYF.

V and J are TRBV5-1 and TRBJ2-1, with D possibly matching TRBD2 (5 bases). Germline CDR1 and CDR2: SGHRS and YFSETQ. The V end was cut by 5 bases, the J end by 7 bases, with 16 bases between. This CDR3 has 14 amino acids. This CDR3 reads CASRPSSRRNEQFF. CDR3 coding DNA: TGCGCCAGCAGACCCTCTAGCAGGAGAAATGAGCAGTTCTTC.

This chain uses TRBV6-6 with TRBJ1-1, with a tentative D call TRBD1 (5 bases). The CDR3 covers 15 residues. V lost 2 bases and J 0 bases, leaving 10 bases between the germline ends. Per germline, CDR1 MNHNY and CDR2 SVGAGI (reference sequence). CDR3: CASSYGQDVNTEAFF. In nucleotides, the CDR3 is TGTGCCAGCAGTTACGGACAAGACGTGAACACTGAAGCTTTCTTT.

This clonotype was recorded at least ten times. V is TRBV15 and J is TRBJ2-5; TRBD2 matches 9 bases. Germline CDR1 and CDR2: LNHNV and YYDKDF (reference sequence). This CDR3 has 16 amino acids. V lost 1 base, J lost 5 bases, and 8 bases stayed unmatched. The CDR3: CATSRVGIAGVETQYF. DNA of the CDR3: TGTGCCACCAGCAGAGTAGGGATAGCGGGAGTCGAGACCCAGTACTTC. The whole variable domain, filled in from reference TRBV15 and TRBJ2-5, reads DAMVIQNPRYQVTQFGKPVTLSCSQTLNHNVMYWYQQKSSQAPKLLFHYYDKDFNNEADTPDNFQSRRPNTSFCFLDIRSPGLGDTAMYLCATSRVGIAGVETQYFGPGTRLLVL.

This clonotype was seen more than once but under ten times. This chain uses TRBV6-5 with TRBJ1-1; D gene unclear. The CDR3 runs 14 residues. Looked up from germline, CDR1 is MNHEY and CDR2 is SVGAGI. The V end was cut by 7 bases, the J end by 2 bases, with 14 bases between. DNA of the CDR3: TGTGCCAGCACCCCGGGCGCCTTTAACACTGAAGCTTTCTTT. Protein sequence: CASTPGAFNTEAFF.

This clonotype was detected only a few times. The J gene is TRBJ1-2, the V gene TRBV21-1; the table's D gene call, TRBD1, was not cross checked with the DNA. TRBV21-1 is assigned pseudogene status. The CDR3 has 15 residues. The CDR3 region is CASSRGLGPNYGYTF. For the CDR3, the DNA is TGTGCCAGCAGCCGGGGGCTCGGGCCTAACTATGGCTACACCTTC.

This clonotype was observed a few times. The gene calls are TRBV28 and TRBJ1-6; 9 bases align to TRBD1. This CDR3 has 18 amino acids. Germline lookup yields CDR1 MDHEN and CDR2 SYDVKM. J gave up 3 bases and V 8 bases, and 14 bases lay outside the gene matches. The CDR3 loop is CASLTGTGIWGYNSPLHF. CDR3 nucleotides: TGTGCCAGCTTGACCGGGACAGGGATCTGGGGCTATAATTCACCCCTCCACTTT.

The V call is TRBV21-1, the J call TRBJ2-7; the table calls TRBD1, which could not be checked here. TRBV21-1 is noted as a pseudogene. This CDR3 region has 15 residues. DNA for the CDR3: TGTGCCAGCAGCAAAGCCGGCCATCGGGGGTACGAGCAGTACTTC. Protein sequence: CASSKAGHRGYEQYF.

The table lists this clonotype with a few counts. The gene calls are TRBV24-1 and TRBJ2-1, with TRBD1 matching 7 bases. The CDR3 loop spans 15 amino acids. Per germline, CDR1 KGHDR and CDR2 SFDVKD. Trimming cost V 3 bases and J 9 bases; bases outside gene matches: 10. The CDR3 sequence: CATSDRSGGKGEQFF. In DNA form, the CDR3 reads TGTGCCACCAGTGATAGATCAGGGGGTAAGGGTGAGCAGTTCTTC.